This T cell receptor (beta chain) was documented in a study of blood T cell repertoires in COVID-19. This clone was detected only a few times. Data came from immunoSEQ multiplex PCR; TCRdb stores just in-frame clones and leaves some out. The sample lists about 320,000 clones; 88% were seen once. V was pared by 5 bases and J by 7 bases, with 17 bases between. Germline V gene lookup returns CDR1 LGHNA and CDR2 YNFKEQ. The CDR3 contains 15 residues. This chain links TRBV4-2 with TRBJ2-2; weak D call: TRBD1 (5 bases). The sequenced sample consisted of peripheral blood. This TCR came from a woman in her twenties or thirties with COVID-19, enrolled during active disease. The CDR3 is CASSGLEGDHGELFF. The CDR3 region has the DNA TGTGCCAGCAGCGGTCTGGAAGGGGATCACGGGGAGCTGTTTTTT.